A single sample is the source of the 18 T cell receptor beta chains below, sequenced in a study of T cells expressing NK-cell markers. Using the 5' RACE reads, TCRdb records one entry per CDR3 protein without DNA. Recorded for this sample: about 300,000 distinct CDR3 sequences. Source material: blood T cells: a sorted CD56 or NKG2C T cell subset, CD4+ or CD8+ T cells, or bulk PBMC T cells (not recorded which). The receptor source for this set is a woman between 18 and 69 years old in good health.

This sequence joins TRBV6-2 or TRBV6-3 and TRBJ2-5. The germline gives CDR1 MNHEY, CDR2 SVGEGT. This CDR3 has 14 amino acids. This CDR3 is CASSYVNRQETQYF.

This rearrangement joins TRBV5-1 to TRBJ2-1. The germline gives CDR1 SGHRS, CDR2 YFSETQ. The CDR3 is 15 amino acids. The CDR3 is CASSSTLPTYNEQFF.

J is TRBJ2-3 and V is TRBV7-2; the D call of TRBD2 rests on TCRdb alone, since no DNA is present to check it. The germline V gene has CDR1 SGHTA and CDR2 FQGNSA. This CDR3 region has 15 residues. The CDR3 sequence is CASSRNGRAIDTQYF.

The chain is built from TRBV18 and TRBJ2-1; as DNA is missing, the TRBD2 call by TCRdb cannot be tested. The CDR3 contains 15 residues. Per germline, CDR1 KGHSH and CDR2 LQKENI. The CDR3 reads CASSPRLAFMDEQFF.

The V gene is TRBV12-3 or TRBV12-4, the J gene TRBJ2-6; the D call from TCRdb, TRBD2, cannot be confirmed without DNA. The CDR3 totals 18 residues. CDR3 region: CASSPGLAGGAGANVLTF.

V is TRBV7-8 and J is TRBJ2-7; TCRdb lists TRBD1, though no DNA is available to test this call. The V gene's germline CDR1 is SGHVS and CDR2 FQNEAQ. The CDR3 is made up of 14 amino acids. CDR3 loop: CASSLGGTMYEQYF.

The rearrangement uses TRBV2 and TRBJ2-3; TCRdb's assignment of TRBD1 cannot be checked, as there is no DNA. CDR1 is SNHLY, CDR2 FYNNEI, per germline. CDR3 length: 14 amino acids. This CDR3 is CASRRTGGTDTQYF.

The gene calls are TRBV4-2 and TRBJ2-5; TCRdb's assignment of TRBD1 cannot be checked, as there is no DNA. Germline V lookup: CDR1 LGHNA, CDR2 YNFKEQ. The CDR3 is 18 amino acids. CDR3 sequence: CASSRGEDRGLNQETQYF.

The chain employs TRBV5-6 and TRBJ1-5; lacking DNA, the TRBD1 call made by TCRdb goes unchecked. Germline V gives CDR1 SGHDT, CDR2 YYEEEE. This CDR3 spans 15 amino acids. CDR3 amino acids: CASSRGFTRNQPQHF.

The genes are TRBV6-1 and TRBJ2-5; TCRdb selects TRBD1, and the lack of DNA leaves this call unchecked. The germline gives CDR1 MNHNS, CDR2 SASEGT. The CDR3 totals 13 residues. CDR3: CASSEPGLGTQYF.

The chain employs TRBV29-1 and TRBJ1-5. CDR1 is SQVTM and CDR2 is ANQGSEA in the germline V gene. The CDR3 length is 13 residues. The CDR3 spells CSVQEVPNQPQHF.

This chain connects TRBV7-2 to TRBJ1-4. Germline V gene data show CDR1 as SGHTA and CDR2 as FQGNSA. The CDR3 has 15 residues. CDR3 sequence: CASSLVGREGEKLFF. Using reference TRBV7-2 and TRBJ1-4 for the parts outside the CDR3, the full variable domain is GAGVSQSPSNKVTEKGKDVELRCDPISGHTALYWYRQSLGQGLEFLIYFQGNSAPDKSGLPSDRFSAERTGGSVSTLTIQRTQQEDSAVYLCASSLVGREGEKLFFGSGTQLSVL.

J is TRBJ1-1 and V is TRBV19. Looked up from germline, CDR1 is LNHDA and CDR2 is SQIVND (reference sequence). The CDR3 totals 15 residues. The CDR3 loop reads CASSIGRTMNTEAFF.

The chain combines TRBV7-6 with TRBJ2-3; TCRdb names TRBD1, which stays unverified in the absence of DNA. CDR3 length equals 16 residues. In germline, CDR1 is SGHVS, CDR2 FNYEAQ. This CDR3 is CASSLRGATAADTQYF.

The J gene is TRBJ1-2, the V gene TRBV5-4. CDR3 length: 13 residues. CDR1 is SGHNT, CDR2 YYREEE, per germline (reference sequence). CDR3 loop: CASSSGFSYGYTF.

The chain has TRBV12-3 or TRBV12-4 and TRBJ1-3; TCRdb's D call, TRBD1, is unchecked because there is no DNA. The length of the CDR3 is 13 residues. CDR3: CASSVSGANTIYF.

CDR3 region: CASSLPGSTYNEQFF. The chain uses TRBV11-2 and TRBJ2-1. The CDR3 has 15 residues. Germline V gene sequence: CDR1 SGHAT, CDR2 FQNNGV. Looking up the rest from reference TRBV11-2 and TRBJ2-1 gives the full variable domain: EAGVAQSPRYKIIEKRQSVAFWCNPISGHATLYWYQQILGQGPKLLIQFQNNGVVDDSQLPKDRFSAERLKGVDSTLKIQPAKLEDSAVYLCASSLPGSTYNEQFFGPGTRLTVL.

The CDR3 region is CASRGTSGGSDEQFF. The V gene is TRBV12-3 or TRBV12-4, the J gene TRBJ2-1; the D gene TCRdb calls, TRBD2, cannot be checked with no DNA. The CDR3 consists of 15 residues.